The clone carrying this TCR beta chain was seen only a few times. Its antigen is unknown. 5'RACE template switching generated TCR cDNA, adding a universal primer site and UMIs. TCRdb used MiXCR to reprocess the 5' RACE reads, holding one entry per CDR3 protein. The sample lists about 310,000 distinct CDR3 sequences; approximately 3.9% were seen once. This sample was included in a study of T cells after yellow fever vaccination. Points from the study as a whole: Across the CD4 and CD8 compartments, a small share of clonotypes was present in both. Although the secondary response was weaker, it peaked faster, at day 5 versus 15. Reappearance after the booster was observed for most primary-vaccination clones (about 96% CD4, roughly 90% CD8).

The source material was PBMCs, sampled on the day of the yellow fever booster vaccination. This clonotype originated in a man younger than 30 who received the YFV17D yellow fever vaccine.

DNA of the CDR3: TGTGCCAGCAGCCAAGTGGTAGGGGGTGTTGAGGAGACCCAGTACTTC. Translating it yields CASSQVVGGVEETQYF. The chain combines TRBV3-1 with TRBJ2-5, with a possible D match to TRBD1 (6 bases). Trimming took off 1 base at V and 5 bases at J, with 17 bases between the two ends. This CDR3 spans 16 amino acids. Germline-derived CDR1 and CDR2 are LGHDT and YNNKEL (reference sequence).